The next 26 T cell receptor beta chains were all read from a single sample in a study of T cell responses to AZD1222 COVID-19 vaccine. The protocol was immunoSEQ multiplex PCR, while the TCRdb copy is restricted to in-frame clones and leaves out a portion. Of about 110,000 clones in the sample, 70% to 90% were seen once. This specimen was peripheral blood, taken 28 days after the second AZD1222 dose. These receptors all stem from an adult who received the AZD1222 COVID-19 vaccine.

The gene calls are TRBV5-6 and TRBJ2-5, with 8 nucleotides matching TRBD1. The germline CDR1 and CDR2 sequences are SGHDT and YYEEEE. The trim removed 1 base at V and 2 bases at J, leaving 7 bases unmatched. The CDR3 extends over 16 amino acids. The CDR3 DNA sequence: TGTGCCAGCAGCTTGAGGACAGGGCTGGAACAAGAGACCCAGTACTTC. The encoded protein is CASSLRTGLEQETQYF.

This CDR3 is CAITSTSASYEQYF. Written as DNA, the CDR3 is TGTGCCATCACCTCGACTAGCGCCTCCTACGAGCAGTACTTC. V gene TRBV10-3 combines with J gene TRBJ2-7, with 8 bases that match TRBD2. Germline V gene lookup returns CDR1 ENHRY and CDR2 SYGVKD. CDR3 size: 14 residues. With 7 bases clipped from V and 0 bases from J, the junction kept 5 bases outside the gene matches.

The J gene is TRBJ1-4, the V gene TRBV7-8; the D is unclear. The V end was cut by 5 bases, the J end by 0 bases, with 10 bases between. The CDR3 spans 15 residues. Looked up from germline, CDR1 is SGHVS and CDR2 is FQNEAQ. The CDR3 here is CASSGGRSTNEKLFF. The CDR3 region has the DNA TGTGCCAGCAGCGGAGGGAGATCAACTAATGAAAAACTGTTTTTT.

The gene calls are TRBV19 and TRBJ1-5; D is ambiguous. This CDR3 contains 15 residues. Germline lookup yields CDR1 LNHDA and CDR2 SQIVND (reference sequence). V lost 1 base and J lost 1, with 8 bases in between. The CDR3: CASSIGVNSNQPQHF. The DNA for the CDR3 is TGTGCCAGTAGTATAGGAGTTAACAGCAATCAGCCCCAGCATTTT.

The CDR3 nucleotides are TGCAGCGTGGGACTAGCGGCCGAGACCCAGTACTTC. As protein: CSVGLAAETQYF. The V and J genes are TRBV29-1 and TRBJ2-5, with 11 bases aligning to TRBD2. This CDR3 spans 12 amino acids. The germline gives CDR1 SQVTM, CDR2 ANQGSEA. Unmatched junction bases numbered 2, after V lost 6 bases and J lost 5 bases.

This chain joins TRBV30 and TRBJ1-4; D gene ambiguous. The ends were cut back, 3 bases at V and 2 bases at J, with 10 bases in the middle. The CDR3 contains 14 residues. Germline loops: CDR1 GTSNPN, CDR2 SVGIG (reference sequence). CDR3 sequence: CAWSRLGTNEKLFF. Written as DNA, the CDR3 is TGTGCCTGGAGCCGGCTGGGGACTAATGAAAAACTGTTTTTT.

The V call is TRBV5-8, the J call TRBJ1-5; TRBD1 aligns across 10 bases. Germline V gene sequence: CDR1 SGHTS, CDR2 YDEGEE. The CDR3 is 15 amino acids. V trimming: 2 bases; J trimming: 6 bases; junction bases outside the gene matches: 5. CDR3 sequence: CASSFRGQGSQPQHF. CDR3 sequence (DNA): TGTGCCAGCAGCTTTAGGGGACAGGGGAGTCAGCCCCAGCATTTT.

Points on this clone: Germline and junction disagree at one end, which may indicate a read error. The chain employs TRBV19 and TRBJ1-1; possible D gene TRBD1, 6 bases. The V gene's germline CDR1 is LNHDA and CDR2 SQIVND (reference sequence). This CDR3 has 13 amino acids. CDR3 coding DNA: TGTGCCAGTAGTTTAGACAGGTTCACTGAAGCTTTCTTT. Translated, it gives CASSLDRFTEAFF.

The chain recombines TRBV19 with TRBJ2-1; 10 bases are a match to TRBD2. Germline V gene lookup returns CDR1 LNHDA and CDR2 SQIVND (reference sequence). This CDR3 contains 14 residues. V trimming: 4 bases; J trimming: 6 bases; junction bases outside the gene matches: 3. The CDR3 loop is CASSTASGSNEQFF. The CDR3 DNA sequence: TGTGCCAGTAGTACGGCTAGCGGGAGCAATGAGCAGTTCTTC.

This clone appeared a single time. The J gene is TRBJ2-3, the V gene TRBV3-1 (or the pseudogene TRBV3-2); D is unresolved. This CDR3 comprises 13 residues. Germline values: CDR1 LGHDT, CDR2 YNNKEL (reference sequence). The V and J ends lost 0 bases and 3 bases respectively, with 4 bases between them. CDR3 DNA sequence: TGTGCCAGCAGCCAAGAGATAACAGATACGCAGTATTTT. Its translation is CASSQEITDTQYF.

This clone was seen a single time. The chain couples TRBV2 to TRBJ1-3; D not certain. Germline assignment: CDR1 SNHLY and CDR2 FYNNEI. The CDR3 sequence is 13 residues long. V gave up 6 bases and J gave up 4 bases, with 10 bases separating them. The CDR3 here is CASSYPPGNTIYF. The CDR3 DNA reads TGTGCCAGCAGCTATCCTCCAGGAAACACCATATATTTT.

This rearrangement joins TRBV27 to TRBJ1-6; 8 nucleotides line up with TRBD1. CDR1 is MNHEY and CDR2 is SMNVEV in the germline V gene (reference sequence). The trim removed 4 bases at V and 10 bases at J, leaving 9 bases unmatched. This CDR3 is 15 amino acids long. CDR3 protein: CASSSRTGNGSPLHF. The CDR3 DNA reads TGTGCCAGCAGTTCCCGGACAGGGAATGGATCACCCCTCCACTTT.

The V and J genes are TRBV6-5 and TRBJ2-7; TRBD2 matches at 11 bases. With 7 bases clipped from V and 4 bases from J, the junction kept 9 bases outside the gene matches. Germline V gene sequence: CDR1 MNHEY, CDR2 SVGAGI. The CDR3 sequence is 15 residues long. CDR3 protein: CASKVAGGSAYEQYF. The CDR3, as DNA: TGTGCCAGCAAAGTAGCGGGAGGGAGTGCATACGAGCAGTACTTC.

CDR3 loop: CSASTGGKGYTF. CDR3 nucleotide sequence: TGCAGTGCCAGTACAGGGGGAAAGGGCTACACCTTC. The chain links TRBV20-1 to TRBJ1-2; 8 nucleotides agree with TRBD1. The CDR3 consists of 12 residues. Trimming at V came to 6 bases and at J to 8 bases, leaving 8 bases not matched to a gene. Germline CDR1 reads DFQATT; CDR2 reads SNEGSKA (reference sequence).

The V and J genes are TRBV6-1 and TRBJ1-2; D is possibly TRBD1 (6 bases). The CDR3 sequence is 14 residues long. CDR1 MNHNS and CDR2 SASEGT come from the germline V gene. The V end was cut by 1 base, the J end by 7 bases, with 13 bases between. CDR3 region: CASSEDIRGVGYTF. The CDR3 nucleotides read TGTGCCAGCAGTGAAGATATCAGGGGAGTTGGCTACACCTTC.

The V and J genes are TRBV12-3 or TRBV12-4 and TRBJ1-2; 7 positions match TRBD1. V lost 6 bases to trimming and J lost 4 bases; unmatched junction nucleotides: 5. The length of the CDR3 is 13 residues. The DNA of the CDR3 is TGTGCCAGCAGCGCCGGGACAGCCTATGGCTACACCTTC. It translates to CASSAGTAYGYTF.

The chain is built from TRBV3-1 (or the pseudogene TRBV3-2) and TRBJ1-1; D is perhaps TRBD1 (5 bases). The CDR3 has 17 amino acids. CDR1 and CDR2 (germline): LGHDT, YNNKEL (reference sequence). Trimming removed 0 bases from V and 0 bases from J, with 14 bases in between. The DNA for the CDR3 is TGTGCCAGCAGCCAAGAATCCGGGGACTACTTGAACACTGAAGCTTTCTTT. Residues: CASSQESGDYLNTEAFF.

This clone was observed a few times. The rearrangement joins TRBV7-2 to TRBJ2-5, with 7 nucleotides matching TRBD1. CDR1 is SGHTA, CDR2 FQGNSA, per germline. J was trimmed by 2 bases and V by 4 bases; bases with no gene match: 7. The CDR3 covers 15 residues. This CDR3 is CASSSRRGLQETQYF. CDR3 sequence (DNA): TGTGCCAGCAGCTCACGAAGGGGGCTACAAGAGACCCAGTACTTC.

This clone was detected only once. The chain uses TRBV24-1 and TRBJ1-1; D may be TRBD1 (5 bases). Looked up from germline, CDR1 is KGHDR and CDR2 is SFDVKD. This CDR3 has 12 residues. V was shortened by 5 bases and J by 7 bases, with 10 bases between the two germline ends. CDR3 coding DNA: TGTGCCACCAGTGCGGTGGGGCTTGAAGCTTTCTTT. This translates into CATSAVGLEAFF.

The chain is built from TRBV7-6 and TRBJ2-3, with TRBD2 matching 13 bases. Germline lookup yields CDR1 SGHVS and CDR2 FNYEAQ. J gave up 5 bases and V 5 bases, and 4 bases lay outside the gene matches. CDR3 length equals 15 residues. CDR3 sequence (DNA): TGTGCCAGCAGCGCACTAGCGGGAGGGATAGATACGCAGTATTTT. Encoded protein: CASSALAGGIDTQYF.

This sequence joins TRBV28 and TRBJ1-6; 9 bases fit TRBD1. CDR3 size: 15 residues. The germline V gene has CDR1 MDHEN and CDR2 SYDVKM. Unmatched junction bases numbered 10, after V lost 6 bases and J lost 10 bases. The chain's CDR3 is CASSRRDRVFSPLHF. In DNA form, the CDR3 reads TGTGCCAGCAGCCGCCGGGACAGGGTATTCTCACCCCTCCACTTT.

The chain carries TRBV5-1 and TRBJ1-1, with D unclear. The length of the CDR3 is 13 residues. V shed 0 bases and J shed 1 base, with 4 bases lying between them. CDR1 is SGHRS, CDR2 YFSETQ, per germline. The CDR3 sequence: CASSLEANTEAFF. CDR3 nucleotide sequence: TGCGCCAGCAGCTTGGAGGCGAACACTGAAGCTTTCTTT.

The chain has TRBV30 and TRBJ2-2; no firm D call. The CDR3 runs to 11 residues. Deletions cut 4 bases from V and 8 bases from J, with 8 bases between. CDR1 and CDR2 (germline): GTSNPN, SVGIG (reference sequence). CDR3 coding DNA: TGTGCCTGGAATTGGATGGGGGAGCTGTTTTTT. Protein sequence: CAWNWMGELFF.

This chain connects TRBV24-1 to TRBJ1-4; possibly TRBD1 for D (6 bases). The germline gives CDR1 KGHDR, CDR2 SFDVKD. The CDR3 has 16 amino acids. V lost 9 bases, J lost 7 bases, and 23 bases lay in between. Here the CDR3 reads CATADTRGGDTEKLFF. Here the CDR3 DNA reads TGTGCCACCGCAGATACCAGGGGAGGGGATACTGAAAAACTGTTTTTT.

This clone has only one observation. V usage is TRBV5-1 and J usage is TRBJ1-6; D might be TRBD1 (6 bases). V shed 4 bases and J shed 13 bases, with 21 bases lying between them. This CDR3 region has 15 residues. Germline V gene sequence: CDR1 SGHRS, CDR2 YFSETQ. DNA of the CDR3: TGCGCCAGCAGCCCCGGAACAGCCAAGGGGGTGCCCCTCCACTTT. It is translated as CASSPGTAKGVPLHF.

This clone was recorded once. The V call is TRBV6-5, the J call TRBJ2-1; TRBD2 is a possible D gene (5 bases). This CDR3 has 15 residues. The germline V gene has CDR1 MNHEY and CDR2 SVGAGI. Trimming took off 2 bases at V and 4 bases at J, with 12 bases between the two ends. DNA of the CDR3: TGTGCCAGCAGTTACGGCGCGGGTTTATACAATGAGCAGTTCTTC. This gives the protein CASSYGAGLYNEQFF.